These 18 T cell receptor beta chains share one sample of origin, sequenced in a study of blood T cell repertoires in COVID-19. Sequenced by immunoSEQ multiplex PCR; TCRdb stores in-frame clones only, minus some. The table shows 210,000 or so clones, with less than 85% occurring only once. The sample comprised peripheral blood. The receptors derive from a man between 50 and 59 years old who had recovered from COVID-19.

CDR3 in DNA: TGCGCCAGCAGCTTGTCCCCGACAGGGGGCCCACAAGCTAACTATGGCTACACCTTC. It is translated as CASSLSPTGGPQANYGYTF. This chain joins TRBV5-1 and TRBJ1-2; 10 bases line up with TRBD1. CDR1 SGHRS and CDR2 YFSETQ come from the germline V gene. The CDR3 contains 19 residues. V trimming: 1 base; J trimming: 0 bases; junction bases outside the gene matches: 12.

This chain links TRBV19 with TRBJ1-2; 7 nucleotides match TRBD1. Per germline, CDR1 LNHDA and CDR2 SQIVND (reference sequence). The V gene end was trimmed by 5 bases and the J gene end by 5 bases; junction bases not matched to a gene: 17. This CDR3 is built from 17 residues. CDR3 nucleotide sequence: TGTGCCAGTAGTGCCCGATCCAACAGGGGTCGGGGGTATGGCTACACCTTC. It translates to CASSARSNRGRGYGYTF.

The chain couples TRBV5-1 to TRBJ2-7; 13 nucleotides line up with TRBD2. The CDR3 has 18 residues. V was pared by 0 bases and J by 2 bases, with 8 bases of the junction left unmatched. Germline CDR1 is SGHRS and CDR2 is YFSETQ. This CDR3 reads CASSLEGLAGLRPYEQYF. The CDR3 DNA sequence: TGCGCCAGCAGCTTGGAGGGACTAGCGGGACTAAGACCCTACGAGCAGTACTTC.

This chain links TRBV29-1 with TRBJ1-2; TRBD1 matches at 7 bases. The CDR3 sequence is 12 residues long. Unmatched junction bases numbered 4, after V lost 5 bases and J lost 4 bases. Germline lookup yields CDR1 SQVTM and CDR2 ANQGSEA. DNA for the CDR3: TGCAGCGTTTACCGGGACAGCTATGGCTACACCTTC. It codes for CSVYRDSYGYTF.

The rearrangement joins TRBV19 to TRBJ2-2; TRBD1 agrees at 8 bases. Germline V lookup: CDR1 LNHDA, CDR2 SQIVND (reference sequence). The V gene end was trimmed by 5 bases and the J gene end by 6 bases; junction bases not matched to a gene: 5. The length of the CDR3 is 14 residues. Here the CDR3 reads CASSPRQGPGELFF. Written as DNA, the CDR3 is TGTGCCAGTAGTCCTCGACAGGGGCCCGGGGAGCTGTTTTTT.

The chain's CDR3 is CASRLMNSPLHF. As DNA, the CDR3 is TGTGCCAGCAGACTAATGAATTCACCCCTCCACTTT. The chain couples TRBV12-3 or TRBV12-4 to TRBJ1-6; D is unclear. Trimming cost V 6 bases and J 7 bases, with 7 bases left between them. The CDR3 extends over 12 amino acids.

This chain links TRBV19 with TRBJ1-1, with a tentative D call TRBD1 (6 bases). The germline V and J ends were trimmed by 9 bases and 4 bases, with 21 bases remaining between them. CDR1 and CDR2 (germline): LNHDA, SQIVND (reference sequence). CDR3 length: 15 residues. CDR3 sequence (DNA): TGTGCCAGCACTTCGGTGGCAGGGGTGGGCACTGAAGCTTTCTTT. It codes for CASTSVAGVGTEAFF. Based on the CDR3 plus reference TRBV19 and TRBJ1-1, the full variable domain is DGGITQSPKYLFRKEGQNVTLSCEQNLNHDAMYWYRQDPGQGLRLIYYSQIVNDFQKGDIAEGYSVSREKKESFPLTVTSAQKNPTAFYLCASTSVAGVGTEAFFGQGTRLTVV.

This clone has a single count. The chain joins TRBV7-3 to TRBJ2-3; D possibly corresponds to TRBD1 (5 bases). The CDR3 runs 15 residues. Trimming pared 4 bases from V and 4 bases from J, leaving 15 bases between. Germline-derived CDR1 and CDR2 are SGHTA and FQGTGA. CDR3: CASSSYPTEADTQYF. The CDR3 region has the DNA TGTGCCAGCAGCTCCTACCCGACAGAGGCAGATACGCAGTATTTT. The whole variable domain, remainder taken from reference TRBV7-3 and TRBJ2-3, is GAGVSQTPSNKVTEKGKYVELRCDPISGHTALYWYRQSLGQGPEFLIYFQGTGAADDSGLPNDRFFAVRPEGSVSTLKIQRTERGDSAVYLCASSSYPTEADTQYFGPGTRLTVL.

The chain uses TRBV10-3 and TRBJ2-7; TRBD2 might be the D (6 bases). V lost 3 bases and J 7 bases, leaving 16 bases between the germline ends. The CDR3 sequence is 14 residues long. From germline, CDR1 is ENHRY and CDR2 SYGVKD. The CDR3 region is CAISDGRRGWEQYF. The CDR3 bases are TGTGCCATCAGTGATGGGAGACGGGGGTGGGAGCAGTACTTC.

The rearrangement joins TRBV19 to TRBJ2-1, with 7 bases aligning to TRBD2. The V gene's germline CDR1 is LNHDA and CDR2 SQIVND (reference sequence). The trim removed 0 bases at V and 10 bases at J, leaving 3 bases unmatched. This CDR3 region has 13 residues. The CDR3: CASSIDRGLEQFF. The DNA for the CDR3 is TGTGCCAGTAGTATAGATCGGGGACTAGAGCAGTTCTTC.

CDR3: CASSQKGTGAYEQYF. In DNA, the CDR3 is TGTGCCAGCAGCCAGAAAGGGACAGGGGCCTACGAGCAGTACTTC. The chain links TRBV27 to TRBJ2-7; 10 bases are shared with TRBD1. This CDR3 has 15 residues. Germline V CDR1 and CDR2: MNHEY, SMNVEV (reference sequence). V dropped 6 bases and J dropped 2; count of bases not matched to a gene: 7.

The chain employs TRBV9 and TRBJ2-3; 7 bases line up with TRBD1. The CDR3 contains 14 residues. Germline V gene data show CDR1 as SGDLS and CDR2 as YYNGEE. J gave up 3 bases and V 5 bases, and 6 bases lay outside the gene matches. For the CDR3, the DNA is TGTGCCAGCAGTAGACAGGGCGAGACAGATACGCAGTATTTT. Residues: CASSRQGETDTQYF.

The chain combines TRBV7-2 with TRBJ1-3; no firm D call. Trimming took off 5 bases at V and 7 bases at J, with 15 bases between the two ends. This CDR3 contains 14 residues. Germline V gene lookup returns CDR1 SGHTA and CDR2 FQGNSA. CDR3 sequence (DNA): TGTGCCAGCAGCCTCGGACTCCTTCTGAACACCATATATTTT. Its protein is CASSLGLLLNTIYF.

The CDR3 bases are TGTGCCAGCAGTTCCCGGGACAGGGTACACAATGAGCAGTTCTTC. This translates into CASSSRDRVHNEQFF. This chain uses TRBV28 with TRBJ2-1; TRBD1 agrees at 9 bases. Germline trimming cut 4 bases from V and 5 bases from J; bases unmatched to any gene: 6. Germline values: CDR1 MDHEN, CDR2 SYDVKM. The CDR3 has 15 residues.

This chain joins TRBV10-3 and TRBJ1-2; weak D call: TRBD1 (6 bases). The V and J ends lost 10 bases and 7 bases respectively, with 19 bases between them. Germline V gives CDR1 ENHRY, CDR2 SYGVKD. This CDR3 has 13 residues. This CDR3 is CATGKGEMFGYTF. In DNA form, the CDR3 reads TGTGCCACTGGGAAGGGGGAAATGTTTGGCTACACCTTC.

This clone has a single count. The rearrangement links TRBV30 to TRBJ2-7, with D tentatively TRBD2 (6 bases). The CDR3 contains 12 residues. Trimming left V 2 bases short and J 5 bases short, with 10 bases between. Germline CDR1 is GTSNPN and CDR2 is SVGIG (reference sequence). The CDR3 DNA is TGTGCCTGGAGTCGCGGGGACCACGAGCAGTACTTC. This codes for CAWSRGDHEQYF.

The chain has TRBV4-1 and TRBJ1-2, with D perhaps TRBD1 (6 bases). Germline V gene lookup returns CDR1 MGHRA and CDR2 YSYEKL. CDR3 size: 15 residues. V was trimmed by 1 base and J by 4 bases, leaving 13 bases between them. The CDR3: CASSQAEGESYGYTF. CDR3 sequence (DNA): TGCGCCAGCAGCCAAGCCGAGGGGGAATCCTATGGCTACACCTTC.

The V call is TRBV5-1, the J call TRBJ2-7; possibly TRBD1 for D (6 bases). V gave up 4 bases and J gave up 3 bases, with 8 bases separating them. Germline V gene sequence: CDR1 SGHRS, CDR2 YFSETQ. The CDR3 extends over 12 amino acids. CDR3 DNA sequence: TGCGCCAGCAGCATGACAGGCTACGAGCAGTACTTC. It yields the protein CASSMTGYEQYF.